This T cell receptor (beta chain) was sequenced in a study of T cells in women clearing cervical HPV infection. Across the whole study: Women with histologically confirmed HPV16-related CIN3 or worse, 2 with invasive cancer, served as cases. Controls gave blood once infection was undetectable; cases at lesion identification. Notes on the study in general: Associations may precede or follow infection; HPV-specific or memory T cells were not isolated. Each sample's T-cell count was unknown, possibly confounding richness.

TCRdb's table, derived via immunoSEQ multiplex PCR, lists solely in-frame clones and lacks some. Recorded here are roughly 30,000 clones; the top ten clones represent 6.5% to 8%. To note about this clone: Antigen specificity is unknown.

Material for sequencing was blood buffy coat. The receptor's source is a woman between 18 and 70 years old with a cervical HPV16 infection that either progressed to CIN3+ or cleared (not recorded which).

The CDR3 region is CASSQLGQGSNTEAFF. Incomplete CDR3 DNA: TGTGCCAGCTCACAACTCGGACAGGGGTCGAACACTGAA. The chain uses TRBV18 and TRBJ1-1; 9 bases line up with TRBD1. The CDR3 end lies 3 residues beyond the end of the read and is filled in from the germline J gene. V gave up 4 bases and J gave up 1 base; unmatched junction bases: 7. This CDR3 comprises 16 residues. Germline V CDR1 and CDR2: KGHSH, LQKENI.